A single sample is the source of the 4 T cell receptor beta chains below, sequenced in a study of Ad26.COV2.S vaccination and SARS-CoV-2 variants. Some clones are missing from TCRdb's copy, which holds only in-frame ones; the method was immunoSEQ multiplex PCR. Of 250,000 or so clones listed, around nine tenths are singletons. Stated treatment: roughly 19 received Ad26.COV2.S at low or high dose, single or two shots; five or six received placebo; per-sample allocation not given. Sampling occurred on day 63 after the first vaccine or placebo injection. The sample was peripheral blood, taken in a trial of Ad26.COV2.S vaccine versus placebo. These receptors all stem from a person between 18 and 59 years old who received the Ad26.COV2.S COVID-19 vaccine or a placebo.

This chain uses TRBV5-1 with TRBJ1-4; a weak D match, TRBD1 (5 bases). Germline CDR1 SGHRS, CDR2 YFSETQ. The CDR3 covers 14 residues. V lost 4 bases to trimming and J lost 6 bases, with 13 bases between them. The DNA for the CDR3 is TGCGCCAGCAGCCCGATGGGGGGTTATGAAAAACTGTTTTTT. The encoded protein is CASSPMGGYEKLFF.

J is TRBJ1-3 and V is TRBV30; D might be TRBD1 (5 bases). Trimming took 3 bases from V and 4 from J, leaving 16 bases between them. Germline V gene sequence: CDR1 GTSNPN, CDR2 SVGIG (reference sequence). This CDR3 has 15 amino acids. DNA of the CDR3: TGTGCCTGGAGGAGGCAGGGCAACTCGGGAAACACCATATATTTT. Its protein product is CAWRRQGNSGNTIYF. The full variable domain, its missing parts supplied by reference TRBV30 and TRBJ1-3, is SQTIHQWPATLVQPVGSPLSLECTVEGTSNPNLYWYRQAAGRGLQLLFYSVGIGQISSEVPQNLSASRPQDRQFILSSKKLLLSDSGFYLCAWRRQGNSGNTIYFGEGSWLTVV.

The chain couples TRBV7-9 to TRBJ2-5; the D is unclear. V was shortened by 5 bases and J by 4 bases, with 8 bases between the two germline ends. Germline lookup yields CDR1 SEHNR and CDR2 FQNEAQ (reference sequence). The CDR3 totals 12 residues. The CDR3 loop reads CASSPRGETQYF. DNA of the CDR3: TGTGCCAGCAGCCCGCGAGGAGAGACCCAGTACTTC.

The chain combines TRBV7-9 with TRBJ1-3; D is undetermined. The CDR3 has 15 amino acids. Per the germline V gene, CDR1 is SEHNR and CDR2 is FQNEAQ (reference sequence). The V gene lost 5 bases and the J gene lost 0 bases, with 11 bases spanning the gap. The CDR3 loop reads CASSLSVPSGNTIYF. CDR3 in DNA: TGTGCCAGCAGCCTGTCCGTACCCTCTGGAAACACCATATATTTT.